This TCR beta chain was identified in a study of blood T cell repertoires in COVID-19. The length of the CDR3 is 15 residues. Germline V gene sequence: CDR1 SGHNT, CDR2 YYREEE (reference sequence). The ends were cut back, 0 bases at V and 4 bases at J, with 10 bases in the middle. Study processing details: The authors estimated nucleated cell counts from reference gene primer amplification. This table comes from immunoSEQ multiplex PCR, and its TCRdb copy is limited to in-frame clones, with some not included. Clonal size and the V and J genes are those of that table, whereas D and trimming came from the DNA. The table has approximately 240,000 clones, approximately 90% seen once; the top ten hold 1.5% to 2%. Self-reported history from a screening survey and questionnaire set each donor's cohort.

Sequenced sample: PBMCs or T cells enriched from blood (not recorded which). The rearrangement links TRBV5-4 to TRBJ2-2; a possible D gene is TRBD2 (6 bases). The receptor was derived from a woman between 18 and 29 years old who had recovered from COVID-19. Here the CDR3 reads CASSLAGESTGELFF. The CDR3 region has the DNA TGTGCCAGCAGCTTGGCGGGGGAGAGCACCGGGGAGCTGTTTTTT.